The present entry profiles one T cell receptor (beta chain) with its context. Using immunoSEQ multiplex PCR, the repertoire was profiled, and TCRdb retains in-frame clones only, with some absent. Of 200,000 to 300,000 clones listed, roughly 80% are singletons. These data are taken from a study of blood T cell repertoires in COVID-19. The CDR3 consists of 14 residues. V shed 3 bases and J shed 4 bases, with 9 bases lying between them. Germline CDR1 reads SNHLY; CDR2 reads FYNNEI. Sequenced sample: peripheral blood. This TCR was recovered from a woman aged 80 or older with acute or convalescent COVID-19. J is TRBJ1-4 and V is TRBV2; D call uncertain. For the CDR3, the DNA is TGTGCCAGCAGTGATCGGCGGAATAATGAAAAACTGTTTTTT. This gives the protein CASSDRRNNEKLFF.